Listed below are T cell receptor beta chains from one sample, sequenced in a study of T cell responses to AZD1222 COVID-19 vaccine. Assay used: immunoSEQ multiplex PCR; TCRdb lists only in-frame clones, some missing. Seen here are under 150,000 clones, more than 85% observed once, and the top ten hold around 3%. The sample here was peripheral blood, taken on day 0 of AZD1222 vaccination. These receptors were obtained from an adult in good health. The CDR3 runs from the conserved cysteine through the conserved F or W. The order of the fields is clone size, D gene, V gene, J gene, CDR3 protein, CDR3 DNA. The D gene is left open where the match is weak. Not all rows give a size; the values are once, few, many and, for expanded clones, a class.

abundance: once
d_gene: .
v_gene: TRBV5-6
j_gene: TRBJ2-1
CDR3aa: CASSLADPDVNEQFF
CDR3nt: TGTGCCAGCAGCTTGGCTGACCCAGATGTCAATGAGCAGTTCTTC

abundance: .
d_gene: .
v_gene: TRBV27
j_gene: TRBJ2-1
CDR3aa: CASSYNTYNEQFF
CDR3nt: TGTGCCAGCAGTTATAATACATACAATGAGCAGTTCTTC

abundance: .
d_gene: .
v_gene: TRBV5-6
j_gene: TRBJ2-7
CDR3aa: CASSVTYEQYF
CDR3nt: TGTGCCAGCAGCGTAACCTACGAGCAGTACTTC

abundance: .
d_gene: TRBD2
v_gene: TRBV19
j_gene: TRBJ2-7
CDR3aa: CASSIGPSGGNYEQYF
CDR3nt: TGTGCCAGTAGTATAGGGCCCAGCGGGGGTAACTACGAGCAGTACTTC

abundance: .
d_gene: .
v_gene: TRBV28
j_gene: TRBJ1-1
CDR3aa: CASSLPGYTEAFF
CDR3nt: TGTGCCAGCAGTTTGCCAGGGTACACTGAAGCTTTCTTT

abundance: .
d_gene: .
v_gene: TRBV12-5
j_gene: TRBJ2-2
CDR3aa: CASASGNTGELFF
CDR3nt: TGTGCTAGTGCCAGCGGGAACACCGGGGAGCTGTTTTTT

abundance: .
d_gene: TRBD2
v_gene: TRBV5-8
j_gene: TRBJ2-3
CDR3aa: CASTPGLSRRTDTQYF
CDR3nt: TGTGCCAGCACCCCGGGACTATCGCGGCGCACAGATACGCAGTATTTT

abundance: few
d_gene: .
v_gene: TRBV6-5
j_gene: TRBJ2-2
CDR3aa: CASSLTPDGVGELFF
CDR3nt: TGTGCCAGCAGTCTAACCCCAGACGGGGTCGGGGAGCTGTTTTTT

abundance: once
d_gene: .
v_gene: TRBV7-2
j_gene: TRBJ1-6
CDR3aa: CASSFRSYNSPLHF
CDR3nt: TGTGCCAGCAGCTTCAGGTCCTATAATTCACCCCTCCACTTT

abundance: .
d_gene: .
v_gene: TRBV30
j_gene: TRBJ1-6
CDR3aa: CAWSWGPSKTLPPLHF
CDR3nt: TGTGCCTGGAGTTGGGGGCCCTCGAAGACTCTTCCACCCCTCCACTTT

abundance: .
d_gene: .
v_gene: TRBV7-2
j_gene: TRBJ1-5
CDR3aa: CASSLVLGPGGNQPQHF
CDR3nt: TGTGCCAGCAGCTTAGTACTCGGACCGGGAGGCAATCAGCCCCAGCATTTT

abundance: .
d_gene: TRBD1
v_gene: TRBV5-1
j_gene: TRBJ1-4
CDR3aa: CASSLTGGVGEKLFF
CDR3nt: TGCGCCAGCAGCTTAACAGGGGGGGTAGGTGAAAAACTGTTTTTT